The 28 T cell receptor beta chains given below trace back to one sample, sequenced in a study of shared clonotypes between healthy human individuals. This table comes from immunoSEQ multiplex PCR, and its TCRdb copy is limited to in-frame clones, with some not included. The top ten hold 0.3% to 0.4% of the sample, which has more than 2,000,000 clones, over 90% seen once. Material for sequencing was naive CD4+ T cells from PBMCs. Documented subset: CD45RA+ positively selected. Every receptor here comes from a man aged 18 to 30 in good health. Some clones in this sample may be carry-over from other donors' samples.

The chain links TRBV4-1 to TRBJ2-1; maybe TRBD1 (6 bases). Germline lookup yields CDR1 MGHRA and CDR2 YSYEKL. V gave up 1 base and J gave up 0 bases, with 13 bases separating them. The CDR3 totals 17 residues. The CDR3, as DNA: TGCGCCAGCAGCCAAGGAAGACAGGCGAGCTCCTACAATGAGCAGTTCTTC. Translating it yields CASSQGRQASSYNEQFF.

The gene calls are TRBV18 and TRBJ2-1, with 10 positions matching TRBD1. This CDR3 spans 14 amino acids. V gave up 5 bases and J gave up 8 bases; unmatched junction bases: 6. Germline CDR1 is KGHSH and CDR2 is LQKENI. In nucleotides, the CDR3 is TGTGCCAGCTCAAGACAGGGGGCGGTTGATGAGCAGTTCTTC. Translated: CASSRQGAVDEQFF.

The chain links TRBV6-1 to TRBJ2-3; 9 bases align to TRBD2. This CDR3 comprises 17 residues. Germline loops: CDR1 MNHNS, CDR2 SASEGT. The ends lost 2 bases at V and 6 bases at J; junction bases unmatched: 12. The CDR3 DNA sequence: TGTGCCAGCAGTGAAAGAGGGCTAGCGGGACTCACGGATACGCAGTATTTT. Translating gives CASSERGLAGLTDTQYF.

The chain has TRBV7-9 and TRBJ1-2; D remains unclear. CDR3 length: 14 amino acids. V was trimmed by 5 bases and J by 0 bases, leaving 10 bases between them. From germline, CDR1 is SEHNR and CDR2 FQNEAQ (reference sequence). CDR3 in DNA: TGTGCCAGCAGCCCGCCCGGGACTAACTATGGCTACACCTTC. It encodes CASSPPGTNYGYTF.

As for this clone: This sample also contains other DNA sequences that code for the same CDR3. The chain uses TRBV5-4 and TRBJ2-5; tentative D call: TRBD2 (6 bases). V lost 4 bases to trimming and J lost 1 base, with 8 bases between them. The CDR3 has 13 residues. Germline V lookup: CDR1 SGHNT, CDR2 YYREEE (reference sequence). The CDR3 DNA sequence: TGTGCCAGCAGCGGGGGACTCCAAGAGACCCAGTACTTC. Translation: CASSGGLQETQYF. The full variable domain, completed using reference TRBV5-4 and TRBJ2-5, is ETGVTQSPTHLIKTRGQQVTLRCSSQSGHNTVSWYQQALGQGPQFIFQYYREEENGRGNFPPRFSGLQFPNYSSELNVNALELDDSALYLCASSGGLQETQYFGPGTRLLVL.

Turning to this clone: Distinct nucleotide sequences in the sample also encode this CDR3. The CDR3: CASSLGSGEKLFF. CDR3 sequence (DNA): TGCGCCAGCAGCCTGGGTTCGGGTGAAAAACTGTTTTTT. The chain recombines TRBV5-1 with TRBJ1-4; D is unresolved. The V gene lost 4 bases and the J gene lost 7 bases, with 11 bases spanning the gap. Per germline, CDR1 SGHRS and CDR2 YFSETQ. The CDR3 contains 13 residues. Combining the CDR3 with reference TRBV5-1 and TRBJ1-4 gives the whole variable domain KAGVTQTPRYLIKTRGQQVTLSCSPISGHRSVSWYQQTPGQGLQFLFEYFSETQRNKGNFPGRFSGRQFSNSRSEMNVSTLELGDSALYLCASSLGSGEKLFFGSGTQLSVL.

This rearrangement joins TRBV18 to TRBJ2-7; maybe TRBD2 (5 bases). The CDR3 contains 14 residues. The germline V gene has CDR1 KGHSH and CDR2 LQKENI. V lost 2 bases, J lost 6 bases, and 14 bases lay in between. In DNA, the CDR3 is TGTGCCAGCTCACCATACCCGGTTGGAGGCGAGCAGTACTTC. Translated, it gives CASSPYPVGGEQYF.

V is TRBV29-1 and J is TRBJ2-1; D may correspond to TRBD1 or TRBD2 (7 bases each). V shed 6 bases and J shed 5 bases, with 20 bases lying between them. The CDR3 extends over 15 amino acids. CDR1 SQVTM and CDR2 ANQGSEA come from the germline V gene. CDR3 nucleotides: TGCAGCGTCCAAAGGGGGCGCGGGGGTGACAATGAGCAGTTCTTC. As protein: CSVQRGRGGDNEQFF.

This clone has a single count. The CDR3 reads CASSPEGQGREKLFF. Written as DNA, the CDR3 is TGCGCCAGCAGCCCGGAGGGACAGGGAAGAGAAAAACTGTTTTTT. The chain carries TRBV5-1 and TRBJ1-4, with 9 bases fitting TRBD1. CDR1 SGHRS and CDR2 YFSETQ come from the germline V gene. V was pared by 4 bases and J by 8 bases, with 9 bases of the junction left unmatched. The CDR3 length is 15 residues.

J is TRBJ2-1 and V is TRBV6-5, with D perhaps assigned TRBD1 or TRBD2 (6 bases each). The germline V gene encodes CDR1 MNHEY and CDR2 SVGAGI. CDR3 length: 12 residues. V was shortened by 6 bases and J by 10 bases, with 13 bases between the two germline ends. The CDR3, as DNA: TGTGCCAGCAGCCTAGGGGGGTTGGAGCAGTTCTTC. Its translation: CASSLGGLEQFF.

The V call is TRBV7-8, the J call TRBJ2-5; tentatively, D is TRBD1 (6 bases). This CDR3 is 20 amino acids long. From germline, CDR1 is SGHVS and CDR2 FQNEAQ. The V and J ends lost 0 bases and 10 bases respectively, with 33 bases between them. CDR3 protein: CASSLAGGPSGTRARVRQYF. The CDR3 DNA follows: TGTGCCAGCAGCTTAGCAGGGGGACCTTCCGGGACAAGGGCCCGGGTGCGCCAGTACTTC. Supplemented by reference TRBV7-8 and TRBJ2-5, the full variable domain reads GAGVSQSPRYKVAKRGQDVALRCDPISGHVSLFWYQQALGQGPEFLTYFQNEAQLDKSGLPSDRFFAERPEGSVSTLKIQRTQQEDSAVYLCASSLAGGPSGTRARVRQYFGPGTRLLVL.

Concerning this clone itself: The limits of the CDR3 on the DNA are not certain, so only TCRdb's listed CDR3 is given. The chain carries TRBV28 and TRBJ1-5; the D call of TRBD1 is as the table states it, not checked on the DNA. Germline assignment: CDR1 MDHEN and CDR2 SYDVKM. Inclusive of both ends, the CDR3 amounts to 15 amino acids. CDR3 region: CASSFLAGGNQPQHF.

The rearrangement uses TRBV7-8 and TRBJ2-7; D might be TRBD1 (6 bases). This CDR3 is built from 14 residues. Per germline, CDR1 SGHVS and CDR2 FQNEAQ. Trimming shortened V by 5 bases and J by 2 bases, and 13 bases separated the two germline ends. This chain's CDR3 is CASSLGQNTYEQYF. As DNA, the CDR3 is TGTGCCAGCAGCCTCGGACAGAATACCTACGAGCAGTACTTC.

Concerning this clone: Distinct nucleotide sequences in the sample also encode this CDR3. This rearrangement joins TRBV7-3 to TRBJ1-1; D ambiguous. This CDR3 region has 14 residues. V was pared by 0 bases and J by 1 base, with 6 bases between. The germline gives CDR1 SGHTA, CDR2 FQGTGA. The DNA for the CDR3 is TGTGCCAGCAGCTTAACTCCGGAGAACACTGAAGCTTTCTTT. It codes for CASSLTPENTEAFF.

This clone appeared a single time. The chain joins TRBV18 to TRBJ1-1; D is uncertain. Germline CDR1 reads KGHSH; CDR2 reads LQKENI. V dropped 6 bases and J dropped 4 bases, with 12 bases sitting between them. The CDR3 contains 13 residues. The CDR3 sequence is CASSLDGITEAFF. The CDR3 bases are TGTGCCAGCTCTCTGGACGGAATCACTGAAGCTTTCTTT.

The V call is TRBV28, the J call TRBJ1-6; D is ambiguous. Trimming removed 3 bases at V and 11 bases at J, with 8 bases between. The CDR3 consists of 12 residues. The V gene's germline CDR1 is MDHEN and CDR2 SYDVKM. CDR3 coding DNA: TGTGCCAGCAGTTTGCCCAAGGCACCCCTCCACTTT. It specifies CASSLPKAPLHF.

This chain joins TRBV4-2 and TRBJ1-1; D ambiguous. This CDR3 has 13 amino acids. Germline V lookup: CDR1 LGHNA, CDR2 YNFKEQ. Trimming stripped 1 base from V and 5 bases from J, with 8 bases between. In DNA form, the CDR3 reads TGTGCCAGCAGCCAAGGTTGGGATACTGAAGCTTTCTTT. Translating it yields CASSQGWDTEAFF.

CDR3 sequence: CASSPPPGTDSPLPGLGSYEQYF. The CDR3 DNA follows: TGCGCCAGCAGTCCTCCCCCCGGGACCGATAGCCCCTTACCGGGGTTAGGCTCCTACGAGCAGTACTTC. The chain links TRBV5-1 to TRBJ2-7, with D perhaps matching TRBD1 or TRBD2 (5 bases each). This CDR3 is 23 amino acids long. Trimming left V 5 bases short and J 0 bases short, with 39 bases between. The germline gives CDR1 SGHRS, CDR2 YFSETQ.

The gene calls are TRBV7-2 and TRBJ2-3; D gene uncertain. Trimming took off 3 bases at V and 7 bases at J, with 5 bases between the two ends. Germline V CDR1 and CDR2: SGHTA, FQGNSA. The CDR3 totals 11 residues. The CDR3 DNA is TGTGCCAGCAGCTTCAGCTATACGCAGTATTTT. Encoded protein: CASSFSYTQYF.

The chain is built from TRBV11-2 and TRBJ1-4; the D gene is possibly TRBD1 (5 bases). Trimming took off 3 bases at V and 4 bases at J, with 9 bases between the two ends. This CDR3 region has 14 residues. Germline lookup yields CDR1 SGHAT and CDR2 FQNNGV. CDR3 amino acids: CASSLGPGNEKLFF. CDR3 in DNA: TGTGCCAGCAGCTTGGGGCCGGGTAATGAAAAACTGTTTTTT. The entire variable domain, with the rest obtained from reference TRBV11-2 and TRBJ1-4, is as follows: EAGVAQSPRYKIIEKRQSVAFWCNPISGHATLYWYQQILGQGPKLLIQFQNNGVVDDSQLPKDRFSAERLKGVDSTLKIQPAKLEDSAVYLCASSLGPGNEKLFFGSGTQLSVL.

The J gene is TRBJ1-4, the V gene TRBV28; D not certain. Germline V gene sequence: CDR1 MDHEN, CDR2 SYDVKM. This CDR3 is built from 14 residues. The germline V and J ends were trimmed by 1 base and 6 bases, with 9 bases remaining between them. CDR3: CASSLLRADEKLFF. The CDR3 DNA is TGTGCCAGCAGTTTATTGAGAGCCGATGAAAAACTGTTTTTT. The variable domain in full, with the rest retrieved from reference TRBV28 and TRBJ1-4, is DVKVTQSSRYLVKRTGEKVFLECVQDMDHENMFWYRQDPGLGLRLIYFSYDVKMKEKGDIPEGYSVSREKKERFSLILESASTNQTSMYLCASSLLRADEKLFFGSGTQLSVL.

This rearrangement joins TRBV5-1 to TRBJ2-3; TRBD1 matches at 7 bases. The CDR3 sequence is 15 residues long. Trimming took 2 bases from V and 3 from J; bases not matched to a gene: 6. Germline lookup yields CDR1 SGHRS and CDR2 YFSETQ. CDR3: CASSLQGPFTDTQYF. CDR3 nucleotide sequence: TGCGCCAGCAGCTTACAGGGGCCGTTTACAGATACGCAGTATTTT.

The chain links TRBV18 to TRBJ2-1; D is uncertain. CDR1 KGHSH and CDR2 LQKENI come from the germline V gene. Trimming stripped 0 bases from V and 1 base from J, with 10 bases between. This CDR3 spans 16 amino acids. The chain's CDR3 is CASSPPGAGSYNEQFF. Written as DNA, the CDR3 is TGTGCCAGCTCACCACCAGGCGCCGGGTCCTACAATGAGCAGTTCTTC.

This chain uses TRBV7-2 with TRBJ2-1; D may be TRBD2 (6 bases). Trimming removed 1 base from V and 6 bases from J, with 13 bases in between. CDR1 is SGHTA, CDR2 FQGNSA, per germline. CDR3 length: 15 residues. The CDR3 reads CASSLEVVTSNEQFF. The DNA for the CDR3 is TGTGCCAGCAGCTTAGAGGTTGTGACTAGCAATGAGCAGTTCTTC.

The chain joins TRBV14 to TRBJ2-1, with 8 bases aligning to TRBD2. Germline lookup yields CDR1 SGHDN and CDR2 FVKESK. After removal of 6 bases from V and 9 bases from J, the junction contained 10 bases not matched to a gene. The CDR3 totals 14 residues. CDR3 protein: CASSRTSSLGEQFF. CDR3 bases: TGTGCCAGCAGTCGGACTAGCTCTTTGGGTGAGCAGTTCTTC. The entire variable domain, with the rest obtained from reference TRBV14 and TRBJ2-1, is as follows: EAGVTQFPSHSVIEKGQTVTLRCDPISGHDNLYWYRRVMGKEIKFLLHFVKESKQDESGMPNNRFLAERTGGTYSTLKVQPAELEDSGVYFCASSRTSSLGEQFFGPGTRLTVL.

CDR3 in amino acids: CASSEQGPYTGELFF. CDR3 bases: TGTGCCAGCAGTGAACAGGGGCCGTACACCGGGGAGCTGTTTTTT. The chain employs TRBV2 and TRBJ2-2, with a tentative D call TRBD1 (6 bases). The germline gives CDR1 SNHLY, CDR2 FYNNEI. This CDR3 is 15 amino acids long. Trimming removed 2 bases from V and 3 bases from J, with 10 bases in between. Full variable domain (rest looked up from reference TRBV2 and TRBJ2-2): EPEVTQTPSHQVTQMGQEVILRCVPISNHLYFYWYRQILGQKVEFLVSFYNNEISEKSEIFDDQFSVERPDGSNFTLKIRSTKLEDSAMYFCASSEQGPYTGELFFGEGSRLTVL.

The chain employs TRBV5-5 and TRBJ1-4; TRBD1 might be the D (5 bases). The CDR3 is made up of 15 amino acids. The ends were cut back, 2 bases at V and 4 bases at J, with 12 bases in the middle. Per germline, CDR1 SGHKS and CDR2 YYEKEE (reference sequence). Written as DNA, the CDR3 is TGTGCCAGCAGCTTTCGTGGGGGAATTAATGAAAAACTGTTTTTT. Translated, it gives CASSFRGGINEKLFF.

The V call is TRBV5-1, the J call TRBJ1-6; 9 nucleotides agree with TRBD1. This CDR3 contains 14 residues. CDR1 is SGHRS, CDR2 YFSETQ, per germline. V was pared by 6 bases and J by 7 bases, with 5 bases of the junction left unmatched. The CDR3 protein is CASTWGQGNSPLHF. For the CDR3, the DNA is TGCGCCAGCACCTGGGGACAGGGCAATTCACCCCTCCACTTT.